This TCR beta chain derives from a study of OX40 agonist ivuxolimab in advanced cancers. Study outcomes and limitations: Averaging showed that CD8+ T cells had more expanded clones than CD4+ did. Relatively little clonal expansion, among the lowest observed, appeared in partial responders at 0.1-3.0 mg/kg.

Sequencing used immunoSEQ multiplex PCR; TCRdb keeps in-frame clones, though not all of them. The sample contains more than 35,000 clones, 75% to 90% of which appear only once. Germline V gene data show CDR1 as LGHNA and CDR2 as YSLEER. The CDR3 has 19 amino acids. The junction had 14 bases not matched to a gene; V was cut back by 3 bases and J by 0 bases. This clone was recorded once. Its target is unknown. V gene TRBV4-3 combines with J gene TRBJ2-1; 7 bases are shared with TRBD2. Material: CD4+ or CD8+ T cells sorted from blood, obtained in a trial of the OX40 agonist ivuxolimab. This clonotype was sampled from an adult with an advanced solid tumor such as melanoma, head and neck, liver or kidney cancer. The CDR3 is CASSHPREGSRSSYNEQFF. DNA for the CDR3: TGCGCCAGCAGCCACCCCAGGGAGGGCTCCAGGAGCTCCTACAATGAGCAGTTCTTC.